Following are 5 T cell receptor beta chains from one sample sequenced in a study of T cells in localized non-small cell lung cancer (dated by TCRdb to 2018 to 2020). To prepare the library, the immunoSEQ multiplex PCR assay was applied. This immuneACCESS table, as held by TCRdb, lists in-frame sequences with V and J called but not all clones. Of the missing ones, under half trace to an unresolved V gene in checked studies; the others have no known cause. For this sample there are fewer than 30,000 clones; about 86% appear just once. Clones ranked in the top ten supply approximately 5.3% of the sample. The sample consisted of peripheral blood mononuclear cells, taken before any cancer treatment. These receptor sequences come from a man aged 35 to 69 with stage III lung adenocarcinoma.

There are a few counts of this clone. The chain is built from TRBV11-2 and TRBJ2-1; D remains unclear. CDR1 is SGHAT and CDR2 is FQNNGV in the germline V gene. The germline V and J ends were trimmed by 5 bases and 8 bases, with 16 bases remaining between them. The CDR3 covers 14 residues. CDR3 nucleotides: TGTGCCAGCAGCGCCATAGGCTTTGGGGATGAGCAGTTCTTC. Its translation: CASSAIGFGDEQFF.

V gene TRBV7-3 combines with J gene TRBJ2-2; 7 nucleotides match TRBD2. Germline V gene data show CDR1 as SGHTA and CDR2 as FQGTGA. Trimming took 1 base from V and 0 from J; bases not matched to a gene: 2. The CDR3 totals 16 residues. CDR3 sequence: CASSLMGGANTGELFF. The CDR3 DNA follows: TGTGCCAGCAGCTTAATGGGAGGGGCGAACACCGGGGAGCTGTTTTTT.

This clone has just one count. The rearrangement joins TRBV28 to TRBJ2-3; possibly TRBD1 for D (5 bases). V was pared by 7 bases and J by 3 bases, with 17 bases between. The CDR3 length is 15 residues. The germline V gene encodes CDR1 MDHEN and CDR2 SYDVKM. The CDR3 spells CASKTGRGGTDTQYF. In nucleotides, the CDR3 is TGTGCCAGCAAAACAGGAAGGGGTGGAACAGATACGCAGTATTTT.

The chain recombines TRBV7-9 with TRBJ2-7, with D possibly matching TRBD2 (6 bases). The CDR3 length is 14 residues. V was trimmed by 1 base and J by 6 bases, leaving 13 bases between them. CDR1 and CDR2 (germline): SEHNR, FQNEAQ (reference sequence). The CDR3 DNA is TGTGCCAGCAGCTTAGTCGCCGCCGGGAGCGAGCAGTACGTC. Protein sequence: CASSLVAAGSEQYV.

This chain links TRBV4-2 with TRBJ2-3; D not resolved. CDR1 and CDR2 (germline): LGHNA, YNFKEQ. This CDR3 contains 15 residues. V lost 0 bases, J lost 10 bases, and 17 bases lay in between. The CDR3 region is CASSQDRQTLFAQYF. CDR3 sequence (DNA): TGTGCCAGCAGCCAAGATCGGCAGACCTTATTTGCGCAGTATTTT.